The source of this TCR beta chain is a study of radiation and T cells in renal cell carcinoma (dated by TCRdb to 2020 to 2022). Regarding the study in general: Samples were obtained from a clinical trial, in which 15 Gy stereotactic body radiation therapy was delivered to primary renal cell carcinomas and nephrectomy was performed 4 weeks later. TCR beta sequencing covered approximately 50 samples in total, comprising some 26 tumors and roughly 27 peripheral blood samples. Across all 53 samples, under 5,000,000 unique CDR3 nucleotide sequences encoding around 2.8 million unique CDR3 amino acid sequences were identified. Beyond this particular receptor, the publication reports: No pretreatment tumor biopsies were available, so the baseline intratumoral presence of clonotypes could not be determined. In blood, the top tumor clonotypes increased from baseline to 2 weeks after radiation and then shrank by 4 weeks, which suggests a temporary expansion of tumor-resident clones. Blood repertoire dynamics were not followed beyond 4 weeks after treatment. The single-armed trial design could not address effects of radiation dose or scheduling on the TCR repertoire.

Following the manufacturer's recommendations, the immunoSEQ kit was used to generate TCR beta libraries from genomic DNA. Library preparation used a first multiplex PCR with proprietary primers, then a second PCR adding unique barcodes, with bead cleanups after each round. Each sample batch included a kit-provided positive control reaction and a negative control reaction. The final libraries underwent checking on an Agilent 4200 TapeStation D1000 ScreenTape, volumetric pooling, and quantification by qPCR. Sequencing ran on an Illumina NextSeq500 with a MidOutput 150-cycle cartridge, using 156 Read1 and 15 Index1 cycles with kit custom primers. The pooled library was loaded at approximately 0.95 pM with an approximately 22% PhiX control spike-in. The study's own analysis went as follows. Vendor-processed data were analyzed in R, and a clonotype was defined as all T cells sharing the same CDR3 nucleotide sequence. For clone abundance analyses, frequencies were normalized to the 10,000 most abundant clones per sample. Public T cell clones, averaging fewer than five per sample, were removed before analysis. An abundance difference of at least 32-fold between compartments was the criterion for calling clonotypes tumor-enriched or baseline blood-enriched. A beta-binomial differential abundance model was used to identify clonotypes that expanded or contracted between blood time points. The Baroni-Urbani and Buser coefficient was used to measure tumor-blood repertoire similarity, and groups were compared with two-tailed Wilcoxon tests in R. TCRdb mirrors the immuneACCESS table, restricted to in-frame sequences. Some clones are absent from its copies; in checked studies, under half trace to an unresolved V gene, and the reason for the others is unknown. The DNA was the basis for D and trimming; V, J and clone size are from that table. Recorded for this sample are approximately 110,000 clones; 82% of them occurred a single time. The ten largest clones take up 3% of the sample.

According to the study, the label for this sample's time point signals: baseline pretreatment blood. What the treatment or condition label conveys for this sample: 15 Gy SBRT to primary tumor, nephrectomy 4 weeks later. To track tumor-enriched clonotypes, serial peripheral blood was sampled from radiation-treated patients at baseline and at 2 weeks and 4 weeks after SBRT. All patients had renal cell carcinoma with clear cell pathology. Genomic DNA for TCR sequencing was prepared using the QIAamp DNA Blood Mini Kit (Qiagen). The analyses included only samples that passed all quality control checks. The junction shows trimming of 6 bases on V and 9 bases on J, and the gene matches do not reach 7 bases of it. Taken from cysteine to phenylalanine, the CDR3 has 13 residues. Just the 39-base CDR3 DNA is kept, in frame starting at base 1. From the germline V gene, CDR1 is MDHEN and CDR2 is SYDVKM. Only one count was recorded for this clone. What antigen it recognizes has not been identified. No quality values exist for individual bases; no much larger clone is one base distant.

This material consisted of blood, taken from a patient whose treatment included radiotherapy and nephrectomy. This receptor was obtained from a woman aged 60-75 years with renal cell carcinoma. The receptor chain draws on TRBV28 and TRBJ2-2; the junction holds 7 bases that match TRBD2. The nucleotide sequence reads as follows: TGTGCCAGCAGCTCCGGGGGGATCCGGGAGCTGTTTTTT. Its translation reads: CASSSGGIRELFF.